This passage covers 11 T cell receptor beta chains from one sample sequenced in a study of T-cell reconstitution after alpha-beta-depleted transplantation in children (dated by TCRdb to about 2016). Interpreted using the paper, the treatment or condition label stands for: allogeneic hematopoietic cell transplantation with graft depleted of TCRalphabeta T cells and CD19 B cells. Library prep was done by PCR. Instrument used: Illumina HiSeq 2500. TCR libraries were prepared with molecular barcoding, using unique molecular identifiers to normalize TCRbeta repertoire quantification. TCRdb redid the processing of the public reads, applying fastp at Q25 and MiXCR, and retained in-frame beta chains. Rows merge per CDR3 protein into single entries with the most common DNA and genes. The sample yields 610,000 or so distinct CDR3 sequences; 27% were counted once. Under 45% of the sample comes from the top ten.

The sequenced sample was PBMCs, obtained before TCRalphabeta/CD19-depleted stem cell transplant. These receptors were collected from a boy less than two years old with Wiskott-Aldrich syndrome, due to receive a stem cell transplant.

This clonotype was counted only a few times. The chain has TRBV6-1 and TRBJ2-4; TRBD1 aligns across 8 bases. With 7 bases clipped from V and 4 bases from J, the junction kept 6 bases outside the gene matches. The V gene's germline CDR1 is MNHNS and CDR2 SASEGT. CDR3 size: 14 residues. CDR3 residues: CASINGQGKNIQYF. In DNA form, the CDR3 reads TGTGCCAGCATCAACGGACAGGGAAAAAACATTCAGTACTTC.

This clonotype occurred a few times. The chain joins TRBV10-3 to TRBJ2-3; D not resolved. V shed 4 bases and J shed 0 bases, with 11 bases lying between them. This CDR3 is built from 15 residues. Germline V gene sequence: CDR1 ENHRY, CDR2 SYGVKD. CDR3 DNA: TGTGCCATCAGTGGACGCGCAGCTAGCACAGATACGCAGTATTTT. Translated, it gives CAISGRAASTDTQYF.

This clonotype was seen more than once but under ten times. The chain joins TRBV24-1 to TRBJ2-3; D not resolved. Per germline, CDR1 KGHDR and CDR2 SFDVKD. This CDR3 spans 13 amino acids. Deletions cut 4 bases from V and 0 bases from J, with 4 bases between. In DNA form, the CDR3 reads TGTGCCACCAGTGAGCCCAGCACAGATACGCAGTATTTT. Translated, it gives CATSEPSTDTQYF.

This clonotype was found a few times. This chain connects TRBV27 to TRBJ1-1, with TRBD1 matching 7 bases. Germline V gene lookup returns CDR1 MNHEY and CDR2 SMNVEV (reference sequence). The CDR3 is 17 amino acids. The ends lost 5 bases at V and 2 bases at J; junction bases unmatched: 14. The CDR3 nucleotides are TGTGCCAGCAGTCCTAGTGGGGCCAGGGGGTTAAACACTGAAGCTTTCTTT. Its protein is CASSPSGARGLNTEAFF.

The chain joins TRBV11-2 to TRBJ2-2; 9 nucleotides agree with TRBD2. The V gene's germline CDR1 is SGHAT and CDR2 FQNNGV. Losses at the gene ends were 5 bases for V and 4 bases for J; bases not matched to a gene: 11. CDR3 length: 17 residues. CDR3 residues: CASSAVAGALSTGELFF. The DNA of the CDR3 is TGTGCCAGCAGCGCAGTAGCGGGAGCGTTGAGCACCGGGGAGCTGTTTTTT.

This clonotype was detected only a few times. The genes are TRBV11-2 and TRBJ2-7; D gene ambiguous. Germline CDR1 and CDR2: SGHAT and FQNNGV. With 4 bases removed from V and 7 bases from J, the gap between germline ends came to 14 bases. CDR3 size: 13 residues. The CDR3 region is CASSSRPIGEQYF. CDR3 in DNA: TGTGCCAGCAGCTCACGACCGATCGGGGAGCAGTACTTC.

The rearrangement links TRBV20-1 to TRBJ2-7, with D perhaps matching TRBD1 (6 bases). CDR3 length equals 13 residues. V was pared by 7 bases and J by 5 bases, with 18 bases between. Germline-derived CDR1 and CDR2 are DFQATT and SNEGSKA (reference sequence). Here the CDR3 DNA reads TGCAGTGGGAAAGGGCAGGGGATCCACGAGCAGTACTTC. Encoded protein: CSGKGQGIHEQYF.

In this sample, this clonotype turned up a few times. The rearrangement links TRBV11-2 to TRBJ2-5; TRBD1 agrees at 7 bases. The CDR3 runs 16 residues. Germline CDR1 reads SGHAT; CDR2 reads FQNNGV. V was clipped by 2 bases and J by 6 bases; unmatched bases: 12. The CDR3 DNA is TGTGCCAGCAGCTTAAATTGGGGACAGATGATGAAGACCCAGTACTTC. This sequence encodes CASSLNWGQMMKTQYF. Combining the CDR3 with reference TRBV11-2 and TRBJ2-5 gives the whole variable domain EAGVAQSPRYKIIEKRQSVAFWCNPISGHATLYWYQQILGQGPKLLIQFQNNGVVDDSQLPKDRFSAERLKGVDSTLKIQPAKLEDSAVYLCASSLNWGQMMKTQYFGPGTRLLVL.

This clonotype appeared a few times. J is TRBJ1-5 and V is TRBV2; 7 bases are a match to TRBD1. Trimming at V came to 3 bases and at J to 0 bases, leaving 5 bases not matched to a gene. Germline CDR1 reads SNHLY; CDR2 reads FYNNEI. The CDR3 extends over 16 amino acids. This chain's CDR3 is CASSEGQLYSNQPQHF. Written as DNA, the CDR3 is TGTGCCAGCAGTGAGGGACAGCTGTATAGCAATCAGCCCCAGCATTTT.

The chain has TRBV5-1 and TRBJ2-1; 10 bases are a match to TRBD2. Germline-derived CDR1 and CDR2 are SGHRS and YFSETQ. V lost 3 bases, J lost 1 base, and 4 bases stayed unmatched. The CDR3 has 16 amino acids. CDR3 bases: TGCGCCAGCAGCTCACAGACTAGCGGGTCCTACAATGAGCAGTTCTTC. Its translation is CASSSQTSGSYNEQFF.

J is TRBJ2-3 and V is TRBV7-6, with D unresolved. The CDR3 runs to 14 residues. Germline CDR1 and CDR2: SGHVS and FNYEAQ. V shed 2 bases and J shed 4 bases, with 10 bases lying between them. The CDR3, as DNA: TGTGCCAGCAGCTTAAGCGCCGCGGCAGATACGCAGTATTTT. Its protein product is CASSLSAAADTQYF. Looking up the rest from reference TRBV7-6 and TRBJ2-3 gives the full variable domain: GAGVSQSPRYKVTKRGQDVALRCDPISGHVSLYWYRQALGQGPEFLTYFNYEAQQDKSGLPNDRFSAERPEGSISTLTIQRTEQRDSAMYRCASSLSAAADTQYFGPGTRLTVL.